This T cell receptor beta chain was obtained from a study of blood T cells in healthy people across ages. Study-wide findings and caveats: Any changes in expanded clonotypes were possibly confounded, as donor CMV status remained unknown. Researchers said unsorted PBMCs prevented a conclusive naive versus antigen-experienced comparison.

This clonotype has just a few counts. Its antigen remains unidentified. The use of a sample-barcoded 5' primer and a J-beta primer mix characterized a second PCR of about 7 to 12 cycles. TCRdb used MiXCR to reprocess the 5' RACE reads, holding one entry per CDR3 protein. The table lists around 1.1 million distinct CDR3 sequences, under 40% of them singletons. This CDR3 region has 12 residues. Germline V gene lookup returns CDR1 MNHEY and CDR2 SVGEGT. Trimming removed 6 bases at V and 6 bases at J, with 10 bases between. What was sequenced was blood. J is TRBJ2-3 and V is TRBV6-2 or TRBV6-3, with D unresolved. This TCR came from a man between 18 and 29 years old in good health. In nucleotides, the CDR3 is TGTGCCAGCAGATGGGTAGGGGATACGCAGTATTTT. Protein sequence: CASRWVGDTQYF.